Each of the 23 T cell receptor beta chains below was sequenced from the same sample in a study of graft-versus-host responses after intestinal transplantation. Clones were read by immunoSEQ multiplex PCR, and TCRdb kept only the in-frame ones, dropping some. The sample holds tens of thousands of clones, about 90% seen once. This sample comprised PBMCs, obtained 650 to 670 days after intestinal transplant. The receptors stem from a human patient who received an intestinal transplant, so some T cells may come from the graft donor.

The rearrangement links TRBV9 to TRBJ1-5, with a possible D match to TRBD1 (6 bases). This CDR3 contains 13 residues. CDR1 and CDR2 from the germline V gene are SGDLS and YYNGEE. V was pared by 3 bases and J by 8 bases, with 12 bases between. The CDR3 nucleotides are TGTGCCAGCAGCGCAAGGGGGACGGAGCCCCAGCATTTT. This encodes CASSARGTEPQHF.

CDR3 coding DNA: TGTGCCAGCAGCTCACAGGGGAGAGATTCACCCCTCCACTTT. Its protein product is CASSSQGRDSPLHF. The chain couples TRBV6-5 to TRBJ1-6; TRBD1 matches at 7 bases. The V segment lost 6 bases and the J segment 8 bases; nucleotides outside the gene matches: 7. Looked up from germline, CDR1 is MNHEY and CDR2 is SVGAGI. This CDR3 has 14 amino acids.

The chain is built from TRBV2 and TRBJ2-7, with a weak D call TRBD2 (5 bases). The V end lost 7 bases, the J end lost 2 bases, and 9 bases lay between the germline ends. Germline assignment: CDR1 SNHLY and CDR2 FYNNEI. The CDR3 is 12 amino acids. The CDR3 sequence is CASMEDTYEQYF. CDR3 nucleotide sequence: TGTGCCAGCATGGAGGATACCTACGAGCAGTACTTC. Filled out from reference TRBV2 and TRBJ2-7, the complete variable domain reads EPEVTQTPSHQVTQMGQEVILRCVPISNHLYFYWYRQILGQKVEFLVSFYNNEISEKSEIFDDQFSVERPDGSNFTLKIRSTKLEDSAMYFCASMEDTYEQYFGPGTRLTVT.

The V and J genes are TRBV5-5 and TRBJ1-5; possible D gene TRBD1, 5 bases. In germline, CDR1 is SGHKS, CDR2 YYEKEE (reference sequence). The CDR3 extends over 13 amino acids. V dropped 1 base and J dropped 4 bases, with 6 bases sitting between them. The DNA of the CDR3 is TGTGCCAGCAGCTTGTCAGGGAATCAGCCCCAGCATTTT. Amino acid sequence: CASSLSGNQPQHF.

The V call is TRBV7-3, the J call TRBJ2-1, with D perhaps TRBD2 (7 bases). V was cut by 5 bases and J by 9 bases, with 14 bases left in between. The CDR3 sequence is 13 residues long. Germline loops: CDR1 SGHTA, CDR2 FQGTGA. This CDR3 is CASSGGADSEQFF. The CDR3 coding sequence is TGTGCCAGCAGCGGGGGGGCCGATTCTGAGCAGTTCTTC.

The CDR3 sequence is CAISDYGRNTEAFF. CDR3 sequence (DNA): TGTGCCATCAGTGACTACGGACGGAACACTGAAGCTTTCTTT. The chain recombines TRBV10-3 with TRBJ1-1, with D uncertain. There are 14 residues in the CDR3. Germline CDR1 reads ENHRY; CDR2 reads SYGVKD. With 3 bases removed from V and 1 base from J, the gap between germline ends came to 9 bases.

This CDR3 reads CASRVTSGGKETQYF. In DNA form, the CDR3 reads TGTGCCAGCAGGGTGACTAGCGGGGGGAAAGAGACCCAGTACTTC. The chain employs TRBV5-4 and TRBJ2-5; TRBD2 matches at 13 bases. The CDR3 has 15 amino acids. CDR1 is SGHNT and CDR2 is YYREEE in the germline V gene (reference sequence). J lost 3 bases, V lost 5 bases, and 4 bases had no gene match.

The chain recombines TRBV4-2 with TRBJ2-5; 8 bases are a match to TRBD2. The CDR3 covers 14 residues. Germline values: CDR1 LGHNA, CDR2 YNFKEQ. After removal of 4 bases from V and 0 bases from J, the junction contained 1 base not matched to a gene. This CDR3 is CASSPLADQETQYF. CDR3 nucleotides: TGTGCCAGCAGCCCACTAGCGGACCAAGAGACCCAGTACTTC.

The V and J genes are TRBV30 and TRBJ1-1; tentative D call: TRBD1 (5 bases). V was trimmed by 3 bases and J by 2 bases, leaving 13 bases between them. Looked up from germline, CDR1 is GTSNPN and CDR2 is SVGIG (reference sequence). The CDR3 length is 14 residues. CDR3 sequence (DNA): TGTGCCTGGAGAGGACGCGGGGACAACACTGAAGCTTTCTTT. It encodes CAWRGRGDNTEAFF.

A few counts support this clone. The CDR3 DNA is TGTGCCAGCAGCGACGGACTCCTGATCACTGAAGCTTTCTTT. Its translation is CASSDGLLITEAFF. The chain couples TRBV7-9 to TRBJ1-1, with D uncertain. This CDR3 has 14 amino acids. CDR1 and CDR2 from the germline V gene are SEHNR and FQNEAQ (reference sequence). V lost 5 bases and J lost 4, with 14 bases in between. The full variable domain, with the rest looked up from reference TRBV7-9 and TRBJ1-1, is DTGVSQNPRHKITKRGQNVTFRCDPISEHNRLYWYRQTLGQGPEFLTYFQNEAQLEKSRLLSDRFSAERPKGSFSTLEIQRTEQGDSAMYLCASSDGLLITEAFFGQGTRLTVV.

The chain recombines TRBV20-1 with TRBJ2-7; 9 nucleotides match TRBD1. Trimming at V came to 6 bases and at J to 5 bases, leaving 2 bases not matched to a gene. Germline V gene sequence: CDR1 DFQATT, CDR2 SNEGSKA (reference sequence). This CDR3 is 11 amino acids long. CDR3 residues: CSAGQGNEQYF. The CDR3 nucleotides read TGCAGTGCGGGACAGGGAAACGAGCAGTACTTC.

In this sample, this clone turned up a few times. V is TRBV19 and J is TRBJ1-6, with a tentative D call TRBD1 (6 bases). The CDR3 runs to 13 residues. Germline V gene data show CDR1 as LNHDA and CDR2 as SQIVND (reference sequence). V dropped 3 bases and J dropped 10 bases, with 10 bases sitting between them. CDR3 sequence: CASSIQGNSPLHF. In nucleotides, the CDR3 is TGTGCCAGTAGTATTCAGGGGAACTCACCCCTCCACTTT.

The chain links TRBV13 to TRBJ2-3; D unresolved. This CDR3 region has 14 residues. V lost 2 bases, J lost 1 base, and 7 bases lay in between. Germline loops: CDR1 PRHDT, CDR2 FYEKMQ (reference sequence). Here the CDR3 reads CASSLRYGTDTQYF. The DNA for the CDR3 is TGTGCCAGCAGCTTACGATACGGCACAGATACGCAGTATTTT.

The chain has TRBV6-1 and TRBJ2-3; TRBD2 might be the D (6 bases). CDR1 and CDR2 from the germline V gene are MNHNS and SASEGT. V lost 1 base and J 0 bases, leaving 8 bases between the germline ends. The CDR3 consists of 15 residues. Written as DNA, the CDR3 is TGTGCCAGCAGTGAAGTTGGGGGGAGCACAGATACGCAGTATTTT. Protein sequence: CASSEVGGSTDTQYF.

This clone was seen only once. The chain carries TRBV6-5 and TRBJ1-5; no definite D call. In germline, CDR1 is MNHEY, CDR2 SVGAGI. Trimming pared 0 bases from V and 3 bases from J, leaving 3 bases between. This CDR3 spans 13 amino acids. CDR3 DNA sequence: TGTGCCAGCAGTTACTCGGCCAATCAGCCCCAGCATTTT. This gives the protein CASSYSANQPQHF.

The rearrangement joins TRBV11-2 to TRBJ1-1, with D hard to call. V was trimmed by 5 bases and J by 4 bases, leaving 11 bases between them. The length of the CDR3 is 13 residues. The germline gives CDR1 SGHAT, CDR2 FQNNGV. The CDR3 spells CASSVQLSTEAFF. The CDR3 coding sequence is TGTGCCAGCAGCGTACAGCTTTCCACTGAAGCTTTCTTT.

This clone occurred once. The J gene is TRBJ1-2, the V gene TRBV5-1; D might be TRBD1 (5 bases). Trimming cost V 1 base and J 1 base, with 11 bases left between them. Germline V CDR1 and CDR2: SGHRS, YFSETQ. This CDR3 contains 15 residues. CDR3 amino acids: CASSLTGIGNYGYTF. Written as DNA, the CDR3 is TGCGCCAGCAGCTTGACAGGAATTGGTAACTATGGCTACACCTTC.

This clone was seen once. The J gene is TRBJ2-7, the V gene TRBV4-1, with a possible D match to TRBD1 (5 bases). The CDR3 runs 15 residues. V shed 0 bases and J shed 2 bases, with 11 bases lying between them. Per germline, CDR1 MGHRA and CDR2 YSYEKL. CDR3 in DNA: TGCGCCAGCAGCCAAGAAGCAGGGCTAGCCTACGAGCAGTACTTC. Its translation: CASSQEAGLAYEQYF.

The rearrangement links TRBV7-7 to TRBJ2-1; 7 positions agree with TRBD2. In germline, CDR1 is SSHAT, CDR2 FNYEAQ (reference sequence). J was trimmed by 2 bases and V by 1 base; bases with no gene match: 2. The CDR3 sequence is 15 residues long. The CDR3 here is CASSLDGTTYNEQFF. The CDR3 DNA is TGTGCCAGCAGCTTAGATGGGACTACCTACAATGAGCAGTTCTTC.

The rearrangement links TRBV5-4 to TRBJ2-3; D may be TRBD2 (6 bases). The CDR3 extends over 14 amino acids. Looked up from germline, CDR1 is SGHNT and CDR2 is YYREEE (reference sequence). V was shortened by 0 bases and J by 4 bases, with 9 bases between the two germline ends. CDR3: CASSLGGGSDTQYF. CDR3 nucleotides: TGTGCCAGCAGCTTGGGGGGAGGCTCAGATACGCAGTATTTT.

CDR3 sequence (DNA): TGTGCCATCAGTGACTCCTCCCCGATCGGGACTTCAGACTGGGCCAACGTCCTGACTTTC. Residues: CAISDSSPIGTSDWANVLTF. V gene TRBV10-3 combines with J gene TRBJ2-6, with TRBD2 as a possible D gene (6 bases). V lost 3 bases and J 5 bases, leaving 26 bases between the germline ends. The CDR3 runs to 20 residues. CDR1 is ENHRY, CDR2 SYGVKD, per germline.

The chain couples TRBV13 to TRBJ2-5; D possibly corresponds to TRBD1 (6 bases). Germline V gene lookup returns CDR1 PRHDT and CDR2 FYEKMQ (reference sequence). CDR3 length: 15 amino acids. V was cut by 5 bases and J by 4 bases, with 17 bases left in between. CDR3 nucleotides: TGTGCCAGCAGCGAAAGACAGGCTGCCTTAGAGACCCAGTACTTC. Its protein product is CASSERQAALETQYF. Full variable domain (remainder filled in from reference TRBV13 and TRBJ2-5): AAGVIQSPRHLIKEKRETATLKCYPIPRHDTVYWYQQGPGQDPQFLISFYEKMQSDKGSIPDRFSAQQFSDYHSELNMSSLELGDSALYFCASSERQAALETQYFGPGTRLLVL.

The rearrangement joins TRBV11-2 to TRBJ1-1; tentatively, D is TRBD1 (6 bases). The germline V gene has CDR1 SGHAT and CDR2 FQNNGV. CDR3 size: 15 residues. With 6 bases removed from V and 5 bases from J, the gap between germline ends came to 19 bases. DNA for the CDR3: TGTGCCAGCAGATTGATGGCAGGGGTGGGTACTGAAGCTTTCTTT. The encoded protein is CASRLMAGVGTEAFF.